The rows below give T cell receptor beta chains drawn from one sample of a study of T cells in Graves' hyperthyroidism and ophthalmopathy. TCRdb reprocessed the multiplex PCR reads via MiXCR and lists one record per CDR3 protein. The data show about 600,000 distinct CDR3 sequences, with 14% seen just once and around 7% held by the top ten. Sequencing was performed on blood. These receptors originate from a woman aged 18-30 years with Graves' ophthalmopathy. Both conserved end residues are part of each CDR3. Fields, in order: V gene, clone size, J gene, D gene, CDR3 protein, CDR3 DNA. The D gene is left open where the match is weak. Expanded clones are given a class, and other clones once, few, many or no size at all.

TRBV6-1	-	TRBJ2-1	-	CASSPTGLSYNEQFF	TGTGCCAGCAGTCCCACGGGACTTTCCTACAATGAGCAGTTCTTC
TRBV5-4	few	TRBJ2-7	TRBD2	CASSLYRASGSWEQYF	TGTGCCAGCAGCTTGTATCGGGCTAGCGGTTCGTGGGAGCAGTACTTC
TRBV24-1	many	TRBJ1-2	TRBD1	CATSDRQGYGYTF	TGTGCCACCAGTGATCGACAGGGCTATGGCTACACCTTC
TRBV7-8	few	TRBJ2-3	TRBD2	CASSLGYGGGGTDTQYF	TGTGCCAGCAGCTTGGGATATGGAGGCGGGGGTACAGATACGCAGTATTTT
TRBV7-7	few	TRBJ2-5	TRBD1	CASSLVTGVKTQYF	TGTGCTAGCAGCTTAGTAACAGGGGTGAAGACCCAGTACTTC
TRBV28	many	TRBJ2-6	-	CASSTYGFSGANVLTF	TGTGCCAGCAGTACGTACGGGTTCTCTGGGGCCAACGTCCTGACTTTC
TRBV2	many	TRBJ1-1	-	CASGIRGGTEAFF	TGTGCCAGCGGAATTAGGGGGGGCACTGAAGCTTTCTTT
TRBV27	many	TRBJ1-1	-	CASSPSPGAGTEAFF	TGTGCCAGCAGTCCCTCCCCAGGGGCCGGTACTGAAGCTTTCTTT
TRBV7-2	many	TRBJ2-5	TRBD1	CASSFGPPGRGSNLETQYF	TGTGCCAGCAGCTTTGGTCCCCCAGGCAGGGGGTCGAATTTAGAGACCCAGTACTTC
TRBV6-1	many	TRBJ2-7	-	CASSLGGEPIHEQYF	TGTGCCAGCAGTTTAGGAGGGGAACCCATCCACGAGCAGTACTTC
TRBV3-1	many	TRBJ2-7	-	CASSLAQRQYF	TGTGCCAGCAGCCTGGCGCAGAGGCAGTACTTC
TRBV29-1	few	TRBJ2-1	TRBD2	CSVNGQRGEQFF	TGCAGCGTTAATGGTCAGCGGGGTGAGCAGTTCTTC
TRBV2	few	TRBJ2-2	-	CASTLKDGYTGELFF	TGTGCCAGCACACTAAAGGACGGCTACACCGGGGAGCTGTTTTTT
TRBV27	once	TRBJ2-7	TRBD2	CASSPTSGVSYEQYF	TGTGCCAGCAGCCCGACTAGCGGGGTGTCCTACGAGCAGTACTTC
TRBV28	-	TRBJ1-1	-	CASSWFASGANTEAFF	TGTGCCAGCAGTTGGTTCGCGTCGGGGGCGAACACTGAAGCTTTCTTT
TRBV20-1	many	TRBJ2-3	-	CSARYLDTDTQYF	TGCAGTGCTAGATACCTGGACACAGATACGCAGTATTTT
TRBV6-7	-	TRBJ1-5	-	CASSGGSSQPQHF	TGTGCCAGCAGTGGAGGGTCCAGTCAGCCCCAGCATTTT
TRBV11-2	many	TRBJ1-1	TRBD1	CASRRTGPTEAFF	TGTGCCAGCAGGAGGACAGGGCCCACTGAAGCTTTCTTT
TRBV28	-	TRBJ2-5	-	CASSSMGAGQETQYF	TGTGCCAGCAGTTCCATGGGTGCGGGCCAAGAGACCCAGTACTTC
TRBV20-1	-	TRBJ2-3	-	CSAHWASPDTQYF	TGCAGTGCTCACTGGGCCTCTCCAGATACGCAGTATTTT
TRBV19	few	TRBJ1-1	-	CASSIAGTVNTEAFF	TGTGCCAGTAGTATAGCTGGGACGGTGAACACTGAAGCTTTCTTT
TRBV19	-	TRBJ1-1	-	CASNKGVTEAFF	TGTGCCAGTAACAAGGGGGTGACTGAAGCTTTCTTT
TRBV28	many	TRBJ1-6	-	CASTNPGASYNSPLHF	TGTGCCAGCACTAACCCGGGCGCTTCCTATAATTCACCCCTCCACTTT
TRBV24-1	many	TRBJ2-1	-	CATSDLVGGSYNEQFF	TGTGCCACCAGTGATTTGGTCGGAGGCTCCTACAATGAGCAGTTCTTC
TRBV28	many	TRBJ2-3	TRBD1	CASSSGQGTDTQYF	TGTGCCAGCAGTTCGGGACAGGGGACAGATACGCAGTATTTT
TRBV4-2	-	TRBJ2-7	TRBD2	CASSQASGKAYEQYF	TGTGCCAGCAGCCAGGCAAGCGGGAAAGCGTACGAGCAGTACTTC
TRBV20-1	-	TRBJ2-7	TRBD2	CSAYPTSGSSYEQYF	TGCAGTGCTTACCCCACTAGCGGAAGCTCCTACGAGCAGTACTTC
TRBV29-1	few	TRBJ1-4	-	CSVEPSPDLVFF	TGCAGCGTTGAGCCAAGCCCGGACCTGGTGTTTTTT
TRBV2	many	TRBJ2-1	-	CAIPSAAGNNEQFF	TGTGCCATCCCTTCGGCGGCTGGGAACAATGAGCAGTTCTTC
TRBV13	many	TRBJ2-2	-	CASSLNHGELFF	TGTGCCAGCAGCTTAAACCACGGGGAGCTGTTTTTT
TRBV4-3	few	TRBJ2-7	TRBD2	CASSRWTSGVPTWSYEQYF	TGCGCCAGCAGCCGTTGGACTAGCGGGGTCCCAACGTGGTCTTACGAGCAGTACTTC
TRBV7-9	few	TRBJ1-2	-	CASSLAGVIDGYTF	TGTGCCAGCAGCTTAGCAGGGGTCATCGATGGCTACACCTTC
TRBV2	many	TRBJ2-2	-	CASSVWGTGELFF	TGTGCCAGCAGTGTTTGGGGGACCGGGGAGCTGTTTTTT
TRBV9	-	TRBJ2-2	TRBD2	CASSVGVAGGPVTGELFF	TGTGCCAGCAGCGTAGGGGTAGCGGGAGGGCCCGTGACCGGGGAGCTGTTTTTT
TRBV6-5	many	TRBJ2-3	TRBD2	CASSYSSGAGSTDTQYF	TGTGCCAGCAGTTACTCATCTGGAGCGGGGAGCACAGATACGCAGTATTTT
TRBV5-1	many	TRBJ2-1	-	CASSFTGFNEQFF	TGCGCCAGCAGCTTTACAGGGTTCAATGAGCAGTTCTTC
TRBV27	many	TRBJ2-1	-	CASSLSGLSAYNEQFF	TGTGCCAGCAGTTTATCCGGACTGTCTGCCTACAATGAGCAGTTCTTC
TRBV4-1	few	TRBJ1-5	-	CASSTQQGVYQPQHF	TGCGCCAGCAGTACTCAACAGGGAGTCTATCAGCCCCAGCATTTT
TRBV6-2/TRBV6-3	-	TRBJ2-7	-	CASSSGTENYEQYF	TGTGCCAGCAGTTCCGGGACTGAGAACTACGAGCAGTACTTC
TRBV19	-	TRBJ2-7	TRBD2	CASKALAGGPYEQYF	TGTGCCAGTAAGGCCCTAGCGGGAGGGCCCTACGAGCAGTACTTC
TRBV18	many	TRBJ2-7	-	CASSPQDRLYEQYF	TGTGCCAGCTCACCCCAAGACAGGCTCTACGAGCAGTACTTC
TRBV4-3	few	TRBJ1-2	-	CASSQVPGDYGYTF	TGCGCCAGCAGCCAAGTGCCGGGGGACTATGGCTACACCTTC
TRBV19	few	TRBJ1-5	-	CASKWGNQPQHF	TGTGCCAGTAAGTGGGGCAATCAGCCCCAGCATTTT
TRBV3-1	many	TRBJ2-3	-	CASRREGISDTQYF	TGTGCCAGCAGGCGAGAGGGAATTTCAGATACGCAGTATTTT
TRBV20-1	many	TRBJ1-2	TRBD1	CSAAGTEYGYTF	TGCAGTGCTGCCGGGACAGAGTATGGCTACACCTTC
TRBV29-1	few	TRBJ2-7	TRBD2	CSVDGTSGYEQYF	TGCAGCGTTGACGGGACTAGTGGATACGAGCAGTACTTC